This TCR beta chain was captured in a study of shared clonotypes between healthy human individuals. Germline-derived CDR1 and CDR2 are MGHDK and SYGVNS. The CDR3 consists of 13 residues. J lost 9 bases, V lost 8 bases, and 6 bases had no gene match. Assay used: immunoSEQ multiplex PCR; TCRdb lists only in-frame clones, some missing. The profile shows 2 million to 2.5 million clones, around 95% of them singletons. The clonotype was recovered from a man between 18 and 35 years old in good health. Sequencing used naive CD4+ T cells sorted from blood. Indicated subset: CD45RA+ positively selected. This chain links TRBV25-1 with TRBJ1-6, with 8 nucleotides matching TRBD1. The CDR3 nucleotides are TGTGCCAGCCAGGACAGGGTAATTTCACCCCTCCACTTT. Protein sequence: CASQDRVISPLHF.